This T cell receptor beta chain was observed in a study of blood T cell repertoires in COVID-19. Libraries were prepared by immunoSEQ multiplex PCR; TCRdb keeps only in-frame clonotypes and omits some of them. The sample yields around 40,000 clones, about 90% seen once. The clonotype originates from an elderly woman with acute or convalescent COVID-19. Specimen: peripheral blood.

The CDR3 coding sequence is TGTGCCAGCAGCATCAACGGTGGCTATGGCTACACCTTC. Protein: CASSINGGYGYTF. The chain couples TRBV12-3 or TRBV12-4 to TRBJ1-2; D remains unclear. The CDR3 has 13 residues. Trimming took 6 bases from V and 4 from J, leaving 12 bases between them.